This paragraph reports one T cell receptor beta chain. The antigen is not known. Some clones are missing from TCRdb's copy, which holds only in-frame ones; the method was immunoSEQ multiplex PCR. There are 100,000 or so clones in the sample; roughly 90% occur only once, and 2% to 3% lies in the top ten. These data belong to a study of T cell responses to AZD1222 COVID-19 vaccine. J lost 11 bases, V lost 6 bases, and 9 bases had no gene match. The CDR3 runs 14 residues. CDR1 is LGHNT, CDR2 FRNRAP, per germline. General study results and limits: Recipients of AZD1222 seropositive at baseline numbered only 6 or 7.

Specimen: peripheral blood, collected on day 0 of AZD1222 vaccination. The V call is TRBV12-5, the J call TRBJ1-6; 8 positions agree with TRBD1. The clonotype comes from an adult in good health. CDR3 region: CASGDGQGGTPLHF. CDR3 sequence (DNA): TGTGCTAGTGGAGACGGACAGGGCGGAACACCCCTCCACTTT. Filled out from reference TRBV12-5 and TRBJ1-6, the complete variable domain reads DARVTQTPRHKVTEMGQEVTMRCQPILGHNTVFWYRQTMMQGLELLAYFRNRAPLDDSGMPKDRFSAEMPDATLATLKIQPSEPRDSAVYFCASGDGQGGTPLHFGNGTRLTVT.